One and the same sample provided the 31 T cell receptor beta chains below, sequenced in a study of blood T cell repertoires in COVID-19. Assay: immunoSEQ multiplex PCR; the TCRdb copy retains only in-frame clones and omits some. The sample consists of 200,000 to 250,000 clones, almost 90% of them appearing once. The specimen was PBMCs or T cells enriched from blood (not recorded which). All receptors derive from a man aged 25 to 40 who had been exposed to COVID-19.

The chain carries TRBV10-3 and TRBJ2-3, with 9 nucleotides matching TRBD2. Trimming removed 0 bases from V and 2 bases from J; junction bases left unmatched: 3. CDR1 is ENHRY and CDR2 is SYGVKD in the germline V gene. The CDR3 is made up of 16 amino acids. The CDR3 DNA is TGTGCCATCAGTGAGTCAGGCGGGGGGGTCACAGATACGCAGTATTTT. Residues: CAISESGGGVTDTQYF.

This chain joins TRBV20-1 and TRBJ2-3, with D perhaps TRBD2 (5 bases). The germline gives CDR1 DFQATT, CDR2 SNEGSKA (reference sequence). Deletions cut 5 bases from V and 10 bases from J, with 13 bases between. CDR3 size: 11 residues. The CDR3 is CSAQNGMAQYF. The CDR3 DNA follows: TGCAGTGCTCAGAACGGGATGGCGCAGTATTTT.

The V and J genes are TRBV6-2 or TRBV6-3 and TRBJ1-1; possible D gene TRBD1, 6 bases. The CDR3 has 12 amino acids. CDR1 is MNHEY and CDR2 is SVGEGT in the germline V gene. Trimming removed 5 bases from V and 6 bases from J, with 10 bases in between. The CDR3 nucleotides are TGTGCCAGCAGTCACAGGGTTGCTGAAGCTTTCTTT. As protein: CASSHRVAEAFF.

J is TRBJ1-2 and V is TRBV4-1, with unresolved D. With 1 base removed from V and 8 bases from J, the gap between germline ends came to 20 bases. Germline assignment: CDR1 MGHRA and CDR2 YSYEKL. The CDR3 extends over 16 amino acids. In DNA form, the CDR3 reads TGCGCCAGCAGCCAAGCCTTCGGTTCTTCCACGCAAGGCTACACCTTC. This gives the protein CASSQAFGSSTQGYTF.

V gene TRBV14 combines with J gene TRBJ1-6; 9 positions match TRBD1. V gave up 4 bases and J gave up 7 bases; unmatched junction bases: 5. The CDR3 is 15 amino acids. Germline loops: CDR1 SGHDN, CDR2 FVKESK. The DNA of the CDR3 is TGTGCCAGCAGCCTACGGACAGGGGACAATTCACCCCTCCACTTT. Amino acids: CASSLRTGDNSPLHF. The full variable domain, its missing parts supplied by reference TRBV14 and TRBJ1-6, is EAGVTQFPSHSVIEKGQTVTLRCDPISGHDNLYWYRRVMGKEIKFLLHFVKESKQDESGMPNNRFLAERTGGTYSTLKVQPAELEDSGVYFCASSLRTGDNSPLHFGNGTRLTVT.

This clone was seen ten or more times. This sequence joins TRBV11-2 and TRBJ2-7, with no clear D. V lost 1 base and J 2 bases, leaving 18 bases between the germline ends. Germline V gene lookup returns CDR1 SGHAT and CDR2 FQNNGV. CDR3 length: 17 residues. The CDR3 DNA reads TGTGCCAGCAGCTTAGCCCTTACTACCGTCCCCCCCTACGAGCAGTACTTC. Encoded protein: CASSLALTTVPPYEQYF.

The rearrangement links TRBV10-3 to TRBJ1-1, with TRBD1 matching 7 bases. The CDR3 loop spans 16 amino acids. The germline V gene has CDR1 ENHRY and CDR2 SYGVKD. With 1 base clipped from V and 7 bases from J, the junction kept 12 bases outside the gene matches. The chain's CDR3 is CAISEYYPAGTVEAFF. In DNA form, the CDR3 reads TGTGCCATCAGTGAGTATTACCCCGCCGGGACAGTTGAAGCTTTCTTT.

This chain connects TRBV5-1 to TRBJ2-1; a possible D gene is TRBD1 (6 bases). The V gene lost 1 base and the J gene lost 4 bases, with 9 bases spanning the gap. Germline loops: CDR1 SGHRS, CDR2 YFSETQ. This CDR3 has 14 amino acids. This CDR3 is CASSLQGQYNEQFF. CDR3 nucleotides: TGCGCCAGCAGCTTGCAGGGGCAGTACAATGAGCAGTTCTTC.

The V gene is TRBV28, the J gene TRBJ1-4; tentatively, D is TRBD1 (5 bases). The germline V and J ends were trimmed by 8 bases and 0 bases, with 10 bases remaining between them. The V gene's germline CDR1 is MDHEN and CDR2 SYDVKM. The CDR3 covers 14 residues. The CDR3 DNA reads TGTGCCAGCGGGGGGTTGGCAACTAATGAAAAACTGTTTTTT. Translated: CASGGLATNEKLFF.

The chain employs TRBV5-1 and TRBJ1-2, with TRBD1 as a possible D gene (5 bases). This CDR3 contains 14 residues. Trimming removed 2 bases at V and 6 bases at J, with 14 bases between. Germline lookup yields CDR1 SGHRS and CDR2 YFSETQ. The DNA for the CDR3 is TGCGCCAGCAGCTTAATAGAAGGGGAGGATGGCTACACCTTC. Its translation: CASSLIEGEDGYTF.

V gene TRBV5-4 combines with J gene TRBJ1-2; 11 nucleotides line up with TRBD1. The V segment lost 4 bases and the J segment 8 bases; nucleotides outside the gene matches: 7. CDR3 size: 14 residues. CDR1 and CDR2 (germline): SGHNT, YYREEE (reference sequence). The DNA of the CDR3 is TGTGCCAGCAGCGTGGACAGGGGGCCGGTAGGCTACACCTTC. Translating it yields CASSVDRGPVGYTF.

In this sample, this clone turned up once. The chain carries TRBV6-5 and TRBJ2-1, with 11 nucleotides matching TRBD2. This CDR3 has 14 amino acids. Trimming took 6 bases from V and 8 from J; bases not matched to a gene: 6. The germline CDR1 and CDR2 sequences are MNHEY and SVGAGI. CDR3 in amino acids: CASSPGTSGYEQFF. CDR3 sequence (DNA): TGTGCCAGCAGCCCCGGGACTAGCGGCTATGAGCAGTTCTTC.

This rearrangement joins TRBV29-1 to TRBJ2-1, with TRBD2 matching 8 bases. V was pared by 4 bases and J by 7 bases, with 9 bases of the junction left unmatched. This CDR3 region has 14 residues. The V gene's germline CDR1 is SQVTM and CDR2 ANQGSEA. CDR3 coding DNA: TGCAGCGTTGCCCCGGGACTAGAGCGGAATGAGCAGTTCTTC. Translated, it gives CSVAPGLERNEQFF.

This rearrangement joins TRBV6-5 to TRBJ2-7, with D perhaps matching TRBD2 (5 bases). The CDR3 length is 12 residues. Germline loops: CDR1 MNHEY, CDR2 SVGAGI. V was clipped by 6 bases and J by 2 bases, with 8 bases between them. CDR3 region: CASRRAAYEQYF. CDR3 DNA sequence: TGTGCCAGCAGGCGGGCGGCCTACGAGCAGTACTTC.

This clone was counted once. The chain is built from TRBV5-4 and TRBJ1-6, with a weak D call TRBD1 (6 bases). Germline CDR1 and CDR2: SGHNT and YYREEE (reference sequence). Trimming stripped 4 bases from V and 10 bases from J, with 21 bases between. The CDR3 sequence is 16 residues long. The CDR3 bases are TGTGCCAGCAGCGATAAGGAAGGGGGTTATAGGTCACCCCTCCACTTT. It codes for CASSDKEGGYRSPLHF. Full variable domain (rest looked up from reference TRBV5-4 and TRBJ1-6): ETGVTQSPTHLIKTRGQQVTLRCSSQSGHNTVSWYQQALGQGPQFIFQYYREEENGRGNFPPRFSGLQFPNYSSELNVNALELDDSALYLCASSDKEGGYRSPLHFGNGTRLTVT.

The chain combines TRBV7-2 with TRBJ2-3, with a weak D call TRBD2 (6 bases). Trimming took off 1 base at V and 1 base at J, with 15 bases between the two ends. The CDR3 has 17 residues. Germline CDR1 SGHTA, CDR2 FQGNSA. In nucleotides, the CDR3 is TGTGCCAGCAGCTTAGACCTAGTAGCGGCTGGCACAGATACGCAGTATTTT. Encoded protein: CASSLDLVAAGTDTQYF.

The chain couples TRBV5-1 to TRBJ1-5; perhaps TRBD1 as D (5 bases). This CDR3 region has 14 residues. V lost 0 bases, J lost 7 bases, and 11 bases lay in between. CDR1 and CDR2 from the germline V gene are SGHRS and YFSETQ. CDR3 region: CASSLESGLQPQHF. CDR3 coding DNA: TGCGCCAGCAGCTTGGAGTCAGGGTTACAGCCCCAGCATTTT.

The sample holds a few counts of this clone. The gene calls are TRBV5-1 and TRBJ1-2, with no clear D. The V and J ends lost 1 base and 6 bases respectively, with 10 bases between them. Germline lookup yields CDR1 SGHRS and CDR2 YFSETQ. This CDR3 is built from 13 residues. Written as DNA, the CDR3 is TGCGCCAGCAGCTTGAGAGGCGGGGATGGCTACACCTTC. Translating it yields CASSLRGGDGYTF. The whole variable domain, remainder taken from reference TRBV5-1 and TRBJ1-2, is KAGVTQTPRYLIKTRGQQVTLSCSPISGHRSVSWYQQTPGQGLQFLFEYFSETQRNKGNFPGRFSGRQFSNSRSEMNVSTLELGDSALYLCASSLRGGDGYTFGSGTRLTVV.

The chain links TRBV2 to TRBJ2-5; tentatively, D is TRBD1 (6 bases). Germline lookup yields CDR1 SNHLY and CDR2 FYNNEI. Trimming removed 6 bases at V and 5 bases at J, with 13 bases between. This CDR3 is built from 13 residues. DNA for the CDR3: TGTGCCAGCAGCAGACAGGATGGGGAGACCCAGTACTTC. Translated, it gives CASSRQDGETQYF.

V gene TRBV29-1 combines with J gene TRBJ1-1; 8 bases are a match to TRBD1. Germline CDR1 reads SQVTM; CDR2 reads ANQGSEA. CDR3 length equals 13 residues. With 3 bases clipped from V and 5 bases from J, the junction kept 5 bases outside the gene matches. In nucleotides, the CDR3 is TGCAGCGTTGATCCAGGGGGCCGAACTGAAGCTTTCTTT. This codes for CSVDPGGRTEAFF.

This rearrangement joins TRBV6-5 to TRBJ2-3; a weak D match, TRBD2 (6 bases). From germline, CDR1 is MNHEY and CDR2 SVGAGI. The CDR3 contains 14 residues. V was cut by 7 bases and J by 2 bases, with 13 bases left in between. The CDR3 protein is CASKQGGNTDTQYF. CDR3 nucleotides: TGTGCCAGCAAGCAGGGCGGGAACACAGATACGCAGTATTTT.

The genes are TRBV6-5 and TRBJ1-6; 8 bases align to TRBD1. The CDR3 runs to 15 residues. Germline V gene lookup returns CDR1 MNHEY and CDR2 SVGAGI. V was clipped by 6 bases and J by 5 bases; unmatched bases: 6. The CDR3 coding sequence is TGTGCCAGCAGACTTCGGACAGGGCATAATTCACCCCTCCACTTT. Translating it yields CASRLRTGHNSPLHF.

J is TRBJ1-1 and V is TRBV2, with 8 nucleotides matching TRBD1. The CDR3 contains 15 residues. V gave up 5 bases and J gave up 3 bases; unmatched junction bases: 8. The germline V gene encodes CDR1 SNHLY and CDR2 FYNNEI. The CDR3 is CASSTQGAGDTEAFF. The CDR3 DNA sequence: TGTGCCAGCAGTACCCAGGGGGCTGGGGACACTGAAGCTTTCTTT.

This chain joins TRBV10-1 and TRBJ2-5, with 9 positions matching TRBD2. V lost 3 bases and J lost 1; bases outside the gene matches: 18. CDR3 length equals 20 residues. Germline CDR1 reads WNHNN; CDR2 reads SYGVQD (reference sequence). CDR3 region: CASSDCGGGAVGDIQETQYF. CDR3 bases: TGCGCCAGCAGTGATTGCGGGGGGGGTGCGGTTGGGGACATCCAAGAGACCCAGTACTTC.

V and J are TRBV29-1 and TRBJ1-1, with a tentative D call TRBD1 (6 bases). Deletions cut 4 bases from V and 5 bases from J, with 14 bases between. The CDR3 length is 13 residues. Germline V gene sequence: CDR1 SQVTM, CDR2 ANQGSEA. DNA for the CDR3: TGCAGCGTTGTCAAACAGGGCGGTACTGAAGCTTTCTTT. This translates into CSVVKQGGTEAFF.

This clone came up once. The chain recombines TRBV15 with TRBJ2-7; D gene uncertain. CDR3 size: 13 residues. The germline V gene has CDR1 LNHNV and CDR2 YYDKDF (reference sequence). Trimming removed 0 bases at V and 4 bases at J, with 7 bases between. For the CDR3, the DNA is TGTGCCACCAGCAGAGATCAGACATACGAGCAGTACTTC. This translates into CATSRDQTYEQYF.

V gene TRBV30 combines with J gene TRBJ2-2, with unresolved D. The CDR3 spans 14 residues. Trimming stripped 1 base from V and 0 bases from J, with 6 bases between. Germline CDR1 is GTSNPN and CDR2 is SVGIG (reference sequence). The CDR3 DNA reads TGTGCCTGGAGTGGCACTACGAACACCGGGGAGCTGTTTTTT. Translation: CAWSGTTNTGELFF. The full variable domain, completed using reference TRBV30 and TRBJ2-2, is SQTIHQWPATLVQPVGSPLSLECTVEGTSNPNLYWYRQAAGRGLQLLFYSVGIGQISSEVPQNLSASRPQDRQFILSSKKLLLSDSGFYLCAWSGTTNTGELFFGEGSRLTVL.

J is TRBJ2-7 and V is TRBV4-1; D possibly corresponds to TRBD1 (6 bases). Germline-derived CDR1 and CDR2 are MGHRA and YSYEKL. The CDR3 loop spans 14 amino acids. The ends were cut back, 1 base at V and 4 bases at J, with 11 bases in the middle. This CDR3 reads CASSQAGALYEQYF. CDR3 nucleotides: TGCGCCAGCAGCCAAGCAGGGGCTCTGTACGAGCAGTACTTC.

The CDR3 DNA is TGTGCCAGCTCAGCGGACAGGTTCACAGATACGCAGTATTTT. It translates to CASSADRFTDTQYF. This chain connects TRBV18 to TRBJ2-3, with 7 bases aligning to TRBD1. From germline, CDR1 is KGHSH and CDR2 LQKENI. CDR3 length: 14 residues. V dropped 5 bases and J dropped 2; count of bases not matched to a gene: 4.

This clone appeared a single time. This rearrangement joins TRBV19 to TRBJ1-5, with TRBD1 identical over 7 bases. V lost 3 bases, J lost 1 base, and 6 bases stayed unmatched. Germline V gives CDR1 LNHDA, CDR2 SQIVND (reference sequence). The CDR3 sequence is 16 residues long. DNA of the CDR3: TGTGCCAGTAGTATGCTACAGGGGTCAAGCAATCAGCCCCAGCATTTT. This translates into CASSMLQGSSNQPQHF.

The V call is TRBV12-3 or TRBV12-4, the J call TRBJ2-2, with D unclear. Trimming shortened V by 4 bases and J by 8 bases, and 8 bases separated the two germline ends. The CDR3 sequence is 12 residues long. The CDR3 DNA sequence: TGTGCCAGCAGTTCCAGCGCGGGGGAGCTGTTTTTT. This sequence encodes CASSSSAGELFF.